What follows describes a single T cell receptor (beta chain). Eligibility criteria specified advanced solid malignancies devoid of tumor-infiltrating lymphocytes. These data belong to a study of low-dose radiotherapy and immunotherapy resistance in tumors. Study overall: Intravenous administration to patients comprised nivolumab at 240 mg every two weeks and ipilimumab at 1 mg/kg every six weeks.

Alpha and beta chains were covered, as first-strand cDNA relied on TRAV- and TRBV-specific primers. TCRs were amplified for roughly 20 PCR cycles with a constant-region primer and V-primer adapter. Each CDR3 protein gets one entry after TCRdb re-called the reads with MiXCR. The data show around 13,000 distinct CDR3 sequences, with roughly 60% seen just once and less than 8.5% held by the top ten. The CDR3 covers 14 residues. V lost 8 bases and J lost 2; bases outside the gene matches: 5. CDR1 ENHRY and CDR2 SYGVKD come from the germline V gene. The sequence came from a human donor with advanced metastatic prostate, ovarian, gallbladder or colorectal cancer (not recorded which). This table probably holds off-target reads from a library built for another chain. The rearrangement joins TRBV10-3 to TRBJ2-2, with 7 bases matching TRBD1. The CDR3 region is CAISRGTNTGELFF. CDR3 bases: TGTGCCATCTCCAGGGGGACCAACACCGGGGAGCTGTTTTTT.